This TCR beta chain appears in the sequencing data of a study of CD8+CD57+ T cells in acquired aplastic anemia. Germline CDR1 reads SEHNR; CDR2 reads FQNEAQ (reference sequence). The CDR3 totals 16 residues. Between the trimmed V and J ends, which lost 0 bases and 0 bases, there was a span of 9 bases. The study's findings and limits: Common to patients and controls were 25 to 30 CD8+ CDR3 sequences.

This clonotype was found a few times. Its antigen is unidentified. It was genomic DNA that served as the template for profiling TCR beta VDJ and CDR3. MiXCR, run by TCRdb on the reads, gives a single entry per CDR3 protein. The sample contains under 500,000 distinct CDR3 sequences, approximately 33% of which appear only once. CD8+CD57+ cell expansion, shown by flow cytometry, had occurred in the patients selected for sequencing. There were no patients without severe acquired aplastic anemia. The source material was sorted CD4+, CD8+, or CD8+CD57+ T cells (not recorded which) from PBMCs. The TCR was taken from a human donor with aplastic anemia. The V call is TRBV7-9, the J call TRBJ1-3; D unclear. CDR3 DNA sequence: TGTGCCAGCAGCTTAGCGGGTTGGACCTCTGGAAACACCATATATTTT. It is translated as CASSLAGWTSGNTIYF.